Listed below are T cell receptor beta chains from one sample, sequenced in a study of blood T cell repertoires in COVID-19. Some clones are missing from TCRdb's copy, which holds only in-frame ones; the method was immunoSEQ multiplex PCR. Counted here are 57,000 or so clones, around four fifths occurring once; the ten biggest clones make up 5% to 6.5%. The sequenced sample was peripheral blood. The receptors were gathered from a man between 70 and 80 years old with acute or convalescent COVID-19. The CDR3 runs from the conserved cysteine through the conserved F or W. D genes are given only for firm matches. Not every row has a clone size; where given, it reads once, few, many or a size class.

CASTRDTGELFF | TGTGCCAGCACACGAGACACCGGGGAGCTGTTTTTT | TRBV5-8 | 12 | NA | TRBJ2-2 | NA
CATSRPTGQGGGETQYF | TGTGCCACCAGCAGACCGACAGGGCAGGGTGGGGGAGAGACCCAGTACTTC | TRBV15 | 17 | NA | TRBJ2-5 | TRBD1
CASSVMSGLAGHEQFF | TGTGCCAGCAGCGTAATGTCGGGACTAGCGGGCCATGAGCAGTTCTTC | TRBV9 | 16 | NA | TRBJ2-1 | TRBD2
CASSQGREGEAFF | TGTGCCAGCAGCCAAGGGAGGGAAGGTGAAGCTTTCTTT | TRBV3-1/TRBV3-2 | 13 | NA | TRBJ1-1 | NA
CASSGGTGDMNTEAFF | TGCGCCAGCAGCGGCGGGACAGGCGACATGAACACTGAAGCTTTCTTT | TRBV5-1 | 16 | NA | TRBJ1-1 | TRBD1
CASSLEGEQGGYEQYF | TGCGCCAGCAGCTTGGAAGGGGAGCAAGGGGGTTACGAGCAGTACTTC | TRBV5-1 | 16 | NA | TRBJ2-7 | NA
CASSLAGGRQETQYF | TGCGCCAGCAGCTTGGCCGGGGGGCGGCAAGAGACCCAGTACTTC | TRBV5-1 | 15 | NA | TRBJ2-5 | NA
CASSAGLAGGPNTGELFF | TGTGCCAGCAGCGCGGGACTAGCGGGGGGGCCGAACACCGGGGAGCTGTTTTTT | TRBV11-3 | 18 | once | TRBJ2-2 | TRBD2
CASSRQPVGPGDTEAFF | TGCGCCAGCAGCCGTCAGCCGGTTGGCCCCGGGGACACTGAAGCTTTCTTT | TRBV5-1 | 17 | NA | TRBJ1-1 | NA
CASSLTSGSYNEQFF | TGTGCCAGCAGCTTGACTAGTGGTTCCTACAATGAGCAGTTCTTC | TRBV5-6 | 15 | NA | TRBJ2-1 | NA
CASSGIGTGSYEQFF | TGTGCCAGCAGCGGAATCGGGACAGGGAGCTATGAGCAGTTCTTC | TRBV5-5 | 15 | NA | TRBJ2-1 | TRBD1
CASSPGTGSEKLFF | TGTGCCAGCAGCCCCGGGACAGGTAGCGAAAAACTGTTTTTT | TRBV3-1/TRBV3-2 | 14 | NA | TRBJ1-4 | TRBD1
CASSIEGQGAGQPQHF | TGTGCCAGTAGTATAGAGGGACAGGGGGCAGGTCAGCCCCAGCATTTT | TRBV19 | 16 | NA | TRBJ1-5 | TRBD1
CASSLALAGGEQYF | TGCGCCAGCAGCTTGGCCTTGGCCGGGGGAGAGCAGTACTTC | TRBV5-1 | 14 | NA | TRBJ2-7 | NA
CASSLAAPTDRRNTEAFF | TGTGCCAGCAGCTTAGCGGCTCCCACGGACAGGCGGAACACTGAAGCTTTCTTT | TRBV7-8 | 18 | NA | TRBJ1-1 | TRBD1
CASSGSGGETQYF | TGTGCCAGTAGTGGCTCAGGAGGGGAGACCCAGTACTTC | TRBV19 | 13 | NA | TRBJ2-5 | NA
CASSPSAASGGAYEQFF | TGTGCCAGCAGCCCGTCCGCGGCTAGCGGGGGGGCCTATGAGCAGTTCTTC | TRBV11-3 | 17 | few | TRBJ2-1 | TRBD2
CASSSRPTGGANTGELFF | TGTGCCAGCAGCTCTCGACCCACAGGGGGCGCGAACACCGGGGAGCTGTTTTTT | TRBV7-6 | 18 | NA | TRBJ2-2 | TRBD1
CASRVGQGSTDTQYF | TGTGCCAGCAGGGTCGGACAGGGTAGCACAGATACGCAGTATTTT | TRBV2 | 15 | NA | TRBJ2-3 | TRBD1
CASDLGQGGNSPLHF | TGTGCCAGCGACCTTGGACAGGGTGGTAATTCACCCCTCCACTTT | TRBV7-9 | 15 | NA | TRBJ1-6 | TRBD1
CASSQGLAGTSTDTQYF | TGTGCCAGCAGCCAAGGACTAGCGGGGACCTCCACAGATACGCAGTATTTT | TRBV3-1/TRBV3-2 | 17 | few | TRBJ2-3 | TRBD2
CASSSGLYNEQFF | TGTGCCAGCTCTAGCGGGCTTTACAATGAGCAGTTCTTC | TRBV6-4 | 13 | NA | TRBJ2-1 | TRBD2
CASRATGGLSNEQFF | TGTGCCAGCAGGGCGACAGGGGGCTTGTCCAATGAGCAGTTCTTC | TRBV6-5 | 15 | NA | TRBJ2-1 | TRBD1
CASAQGVRTYEQYF | TGTGCCAGTGCGCAGGGGGTGAGGACCTACGAGCAGTACTTC | TRBV19 | 14 | NA | TRBJ2-7 | TRBD1
CASSLPRGPGLSTQYF | TGTGCCAGCAGCTTACCCCGTGGGCCGGGACTCTCTACGCAGTATTTT | TRBV13 | 16 | once | TRBJ2-3 | NA